The next 11 T cell receptor beta chains were all read from a single sample in a study of shared clonotypes between healthy human individuals. The naive CD8 population came from CD45RO-negative cells selected for CCR7, without terminally differentiated effector memory CD45RA+ cells. Assay: immunoSEQ multiplex PCR; the TCRdb copy retains only in-frame clones and omits some. The profile shows under 600,000 clones, roughly 98% of them singletons. The sequencing sample was made of naive CD8+ T cells sorted from blood. The receptors stem from a man in his thirties or forties in good health.

The chain has TRBV28 and TRBJ2-3, with 10 bases lining up with TRBD2. This CDR3 region has 14 residues. V shed 6 bases and J 9 bases; nucleotides not matched to a gene: 9. Germline assignment: CDR1 MDHEN and CDR2 SYDVKM. CDR3 in amino acids: CASRLAGLRTTQYF. In DNA form, the CDR3 reads TGTGCCAGCAGACTAGCGGGACTAAGGACCACGCAGTATTTT.

The J gene is TRBJ2-2, the V gene TRBV29-1; weak D call: TRBD2 (5 bases). CDR3 length: 12 residues. Germline lookup yields CDR1 SQVTM and CDR2 ANQGSEA. The V end was cut by 6 bases, the J end by 5 bases, with 10 bases between. The CDR3 protein is CSVEGETGELFF. CDR3 nucleotide sequence: TGCAGCGTCGAGGGAGAGACCGGGGAGCTGTTTTTT.

Comment on this clone: The same CDR3 can be traced to other DNA sequences in this sample. The gene calls are TRBV7-6 and TRBJ2-7; tentative D call: TRBD2 (6 bases). Germline values: CDR1 SGHVS, CDR2 FNYEAQ. The CDR3 length is 13 residues. The germline V and J ends were trimmed by 1 base and 7 bases, with 11 bases remaining between them. The CDR3 DNA follows: TGTGCCAGCAGCTTAGGGGGAGCGGGTGAGCAGTACTTC. Translation: CASSLGGAGEQYF. The entire variable domain, with the rest obtained from reference TRBV7-6 and TRBJ2-7, is as follows: GAGVSQSPRYKVTKRGQDVALRCDPISGHVSLYWYRQALGQGPEFLTYFNYEAQQDKSGLPNDRFSAERPEGSISTLTIQRTEQRDSAMYRCASSLGGAGEQYFGPGTRLTVT.

Concerning this clone itself: The sample holds other DNA sequences that translate to the same CDR3. V and J are TRBV5-1 and TRBJ2-7; 9 bases agree with TRBD1. Per the germline V gene, CDR1 is SGHRS and CDR2 is YFSETQ. J was trimmed by 4 bases and V by 2 bases; bases with no gene match: 4. The CDR3 has 14 amino acids. CDR3 DNA: TGCGCCAGCAGCTTCGGGACAGGGTCTTACGAGCAGTACTTC. The encoded protein is CASSFGTGSYEQYF.

This chain joins TRBV27 and TRBJ1-1; D call uncertain. From germline, CDR1 is MNHEY and CDR2 SMNVEV (reference sequence). CDR3 length equals 14 residues. Deletions cut 3 bases from V and 1 base from J, with 9 bases between. DNA of the CDR3: TGTGCCAGCAGTTTGCAGATTTCGAACACTGAAGCTTTCTTT. Residues: CASSLQISNTEAFF.

The sample holds one count of this clone. The rearrangement joins TRBV4-3 to TRBJ2-1; 9 bases are a match to TRBD2. The germline gives CDR1 LGHNA, CDR2 YSLEER. V lost 0 bases, J lost 6 bases, and 9 bases stayed unmatched. CDR3 length: 17 residues. The CDR3 nucleotides are TGCGCCAGCAGCCAAGATTTGGGCGGGAGGGCCTCCAATGAGCAGTTCTTC. This gives the protein CASSQDLGGRASNEQFF.

This clone was picked up one time. The rearrangement links TRBV10-1 to TRBJ2-5; 8 positions match TRBD1. The CDR3 is 14 amino acids. Losses at the gene ends were 6 bases for V and 2 bases for J; bases not matched to a gene: 5. CDR1 is WNHNN, CDR2 SYGVQD, per germline (reference sequence). The CDR3 is CASSLDRAQETQYF. The CDR3 region has the DNA TGCGCCAGCAGCCTGGACAGGGCGCAAGAGACCCAGTACTTC.

This chain joins TRBV11-2 and TRBJ2-1, with unresolved D. The CDR3 extends over 12 amino acids. Germline V gene lookup returns CDR1 SGHAT and CDR2 FQNNGV. V lost 2 bases and J 10 bases, leaving 9 bases between the germline ends. The CDR3, as DNA: TGTGCCAGCAGCTTACTGAGCCTAGAGCAGTTCTTC. Translated, it gives CASSLLSLEQFF.

The chain joins TRBV6-1 to TRBJ2-1; 9 nucleotides agree with TRBD1. The CDR3 sequence is 20 residues long. CDR1 and CDR2 (germline): MNHNS, SASEGT. The V gene end was trimmed by 4 bases and the J gene end by 0 bases; junction bases not matched to a gene: 16. The CDR3 nucleotides are TGTGCCAGCAGTGGACCCGGGACAGGGTTTCCTAGCGGCTCCTACAATGAGCAGTTCTTC. Translated: CASSGPGTGFPSGSYNEQFF.

This rearrangement joins TRBV4-1 to TRBJ1-5; possible D gene TRBD1, 5 bases. The length of the CDR3 is 13 residues. CDR1 is MGHRA, CDR2 YSYEKL, per germline. V was shortened by 3 bases and J by 6 bases, with 9 bases between the two germline ends. This CDR3 reads CASSQSRAQPQHF. The CDR3 DNA sequence: TGCGCCAGCAGCCAGAGCAGGGCTCAGCCCCAGCATTTT.

The rearrangement uses TRBV7-9 and TRBJ2-3; 8 nucleotides align to TRBD2. The CDR3 totals 17 residues. CDR1 is SEHNR and CDR2 is FQNEAQ in the germline V gene (reference sequence). V trimming: 4 bases; J trimming: 2 bases; junction bases outside the gene matches: 11. The CDR3 sequence is CASSSDILTSDTDTQYF. The CDR3 region has the DNA TGTGCCAGCAGCTCAGACATCCTGACTAGCGACACAGATACGCAGTATTTT.